The 28 T cell receptor beta chains reported below all come from one sample, sequenced in a study of T cells in Graves' hyperthyroidism and ophthalmopathy. RNA transcripts were the template for amplifying TCR beta CDR3 regions. During a first-round RT-PCR of the TCR CDR3, the HTBI primer set was used. MiXCR, applied by TCRdb to the multiplex PCR reads, yields one record per CDR3 protein. Counted here are 500,000 to 650,000 distinct CDR3 sequences, 46% occurring once; the ten biggest clones make up about two fifths. Sequencing used peripheral blood or thyroid tissue (not recorded which). The receptors stem from an adult woman with Graves' disease, either hyperthyroidism or ophthalmopathy (not recorded which).

In its sample, this clonotype was seen a few times. This rearrangement joins TRBV29-1 to TRBJ1-1; a possible D gene is TRBD1 (6 bases). V was pared by 8 bases and J by 2 bases, with 12 bases between. Germline lookup yields CDR1 SQVTM and CDR2 ANQGSEA. The CDR3 covers 12 residues. The DNA of the CDR3 is TGCAGCTACACAGGGCTAAACACTGAAGCTTTCTTT. Translated: CSYTGLNTEAFF.

V usage is TRBV29-1 and J usage is TRBJ1-1; D is undetermined. Trimming removed 4 bases at V and 2 bases at J, with 11 bases between. Germline CDR1 and CDR2: SQVTM and ANQGSEA. The CDR3 is 13 amino acids. The CDR3 protein is CSVAKRLNTEAFF. CDR3 nucleotide sequence: TGCAGCGTTGCTAAGCGGCTTAACACTGAAGCTTTCTTT.

The CDR3: CASSFYGAAEAFF. The CDR3 coding sequence is TGCGCCAGCAGCTTCTATGGGGCCGCTGAAGCTTTCTTT. This chain joins TRBV5-1 and TRBJ1-1; possibly TRBD1 for D (5 bases). The CDR3 is 13 residues long. V was trimmed by 2 bases and J by 6 bases, leaving 11 bases between them. Germline V gives CDR1 SGHRS, CDR2 YFSETQ.

This clonotype was detected many times. The chain carries TRBV10-2 and TRBJ2-7, with a tentative D call TRBD2 (5 bases). Trimming removed 6 bases at V and 7 bases at J, with 13 bases between. The CDR3 consists of 12 residues. Germline V lookup: CDR1 WSHSY, CDR2 SAAADI. The CDR3 protein is CASSSTREEQYF. The CDR3 DNA is TGCGCCAGCAGCTCAACTAGGGAAGAGCAGTACTTC.

This chain connects TRBV29-1 to TRBJ2-2, with 8 bases matching TRBD1. Losses at the gene ends were 6 bases for V and 3 bases for J; bases not matched to a gene: 6. Germline lookup yields CDR1 SQVTM and CDR2 ANQGSEA. This CDR3 spans 14 amino acids. The CDR3 reads CSVTSGGDTGELFF. CDR3 coding DNA: TGCAGCGTGACATCAGGGGGCGACACCGGGGAGCTGTTTTTT.

The chain carries TRBV6-6 and TRBJ2-7; D uncertain. In germline, CDR1 is MNHNY, CDR2 SVGAGI (reference sequence). There are 13 residues in the CDR3. Trimming took off 6 bases at V and 8 bases at J, with 17 bases between the two ends. The CDR3 here is CASSPVPGKKQYF. The CDR3 DNA reads TGTGCCAGCAGCCCCGTACCCGGTAAAAAGCAGTACTTC.

This clonotype has at least ten counts. V is TRBV12-3 or TRBV12-4 and J is TRBJ1-1; D not resolved. This CDR3 has 13 residues. Trimming took 6 bases from V and 0 from J, leaving 8 bases between them. The CDR3: CASRGRMNTEAFF. In DNA, the CDR3 is TGTGCCAGCAGGGGCCGAATGAACACTGAAGCTTTCTTT.

V usage is TRBV7-2 and J usage is TRBJ1-1; 7 bases agree with TRBD1. CDR3 size: 15 residues. Looked up from germline, CDR1 is SGHTA and CDR2 is FQGNSA. The junction had 13 bases not matched to a gene; V was cut back by 7 bases and J by 5 bases. For the CDR3, the DNA is TGTGCCAGCACCCCTCTAGGAGGGGGCACAACTGAAGCTTTCTTT. Translating gives CASTPLGGGTTEAFF.

The rearrangement uses TRBV7-2 and TRBJ1-2, with unresolved D. The CDR3 covers 12 residues. The V gene lost 6 bases and the J gene lost 12 bases, with 17 bases spanning the gap. Germline CDR1 SGHTA, CDR2 FQGNSA. CDR3 sequence: CASSPVSGVNTF. In DNA, the CDR3 is TGTGCCAGCAGTCCCGTAAGCGGGGTAAACACCTTC.

This clonotype was detected many times. This chain joins TRBV10-3 and TRBJ2-5, with 12 bases lining up with TRBD2. The V and J ends lost 0 bases and 5 bases, in that order; junction bases with no gene match: 10. The CDR3 totals 18 residues. Germline V lookup: CDR1 ENHRY, CDR2 SYGVKD. The DNA for the CDR3 is TGTGCCATCAGTGAGTCAGGATCGCTAGCGGGAGGGCAGGAGACCCAGTACTTC. Encoded protein: CAISESGSLAGGQETQYF.

There are a few counts of this clonotype. V usage is TRBV18 and J usage is TRBJ1-2; maybe TRBD1 (5 bases). Per the germline V gene, CDR1 is KGHSH and CDR2 is LQKENI. The V and J ends lost 3 bases and 1 base respectively, with 18 bases between them. This CDR3 is 17 amino acids long. The CDR3 here is CASSPSPRGTYNYGYTF. The CDR3 DNA follows: TGTGCCAGCTCACCCTCACCGAGAGGGACTTATAACTATGGCTACACCTTC.

The sample holds a few counts of this clonotype. The chain recombines TRBV3-1 with TRBJ2-2; D call uncertain. Trimming cost V 6 bases and J 1 base, with 9 bases left between them. CDR1 and CDR2 from the germline V gene are LGHDT and YNNKEL (reference sequence). This CDR3 is built from 14 residues. The CDR3 DNA reads as TGTGCCAGCAGGGCAGTCTTGAACACCGGGGAGCTGTTTTTT. It yields the protein CASRAVLNTGELFF.

Many counts were recorded for this clonotype. The chain links TRBV20-1 to TRBJ1-5, with D unresolved. Trimming cost V 1 base and J 0 bases, with 7 bases left between them. The CDR3 totals 14 residues. Germline V gene lookup returns CDR1 DFQATT and CDR2 SNEGSKA (reference sequence). DNA of the CDR3: TGCAGTGCTAGAGTGGGGTCTAGCAATCAGCCCCAGCATTTT. Encoded protein: CSARVGSSNQPQHF.

V usage is TRBV12-3 or TRBV12-4 and J usage is TRBJ1-2, with TRBD1 matching over 7 bases. J was trimmed by 8 bases and V by 5 bases; bases with no gene match: 2. The length of the CDR3 is 11 residues. The DNA for the CDR3 is TGTGCCAGCAGTCCGGGACAGGGCTACACCTTC. It is translated as CASSPGQGYTF.

This clonotype has more than one count but fewer than ten. The chain couples TRBV20-1 to TRBJ2-7; D is unclear. CDR3 length equals 14 residues. With 7 bases removed from V and 6 bases from J, the gap between germline ends came to 22 bases. Per germline, CDR1 DFQATT and CDR2 SNEGSKA (reference sequence). CDR3 coding DNA: TGCAGTGGGGCCGACCCAGCGAGTACCGGCGAGCAGTACTTC. Amino acids: CSGADPASTGEQYF.

The sample holds a few counts of this clonotype. V usage is TRBV5-1 and J usage is TRBJ2-2; 9 positions match TRBD2. The junction had 15 bases not matched to a gene; V was cut back by 3 bases and J by 6 bases. This CDR3 region has 18 residues. The germline CDR1 and CDR2 sequences are SGHRS and YFSETQ. CDR3 protein: CASSWGIVIAGEAGELFF. The CDR3 DNA is TGCGCCAGCAGCTGGGGTATCGTTATAGCGGGAGAGGCCGGGGAGCTGTTTTTT. The full variable domain, in which reference TRBV5-1 and TRBJ2-2 provide the parts outside the CDR3, is KAGVTQTPRYLIKTRGQQVTLSCSPISGHRSVSWYQQTPGQGLQFLFEYFSETQRNKGNFPGRFSGRQFSNSRSEMNVSTLELGDSALYLCASSWGIVIAGEAGELFFGEGSRLTVL.

This clonotype turned up a few times. The rearrangement joins TRBV19 to TRBJ1-1, with D possibly matching TRBD1 (5 bases). The CDR3 consists of 12 residues. Germline V CDR1 and CDR2: LNHDA, SQIVND (reference sequence). The V gene lost 5 bases and the J gene lost 6 bases, with 10 bases spanning the gap. CDR3 nucleotides: TGTGCCAGTAGTTTGGGACCCTCTGAAGCTTTCTTT. It encodes CASSLGPSEAFF.

The J gene is TRBJ2-7, the V gene TRBV29-1; weak D call: TRBD1 (6 bases). CDR3 length: 12 amino acids. Trimming left V 4 bases short and J 7 bases short, with 14 bases between. CDR1 is SQVTM and CDR2 is ANQGSEA in the germline V gene. The chain's CDR3 is CSVGAGAREQYF. The CDR3 DNA reads as TGCAGCGTTGGGGCAGGGGCTCGAGAGCAGTACTTC.

This rearrangement joins TRBV10-3 to TRBJ1-1; weak D call: TRBD1 (5 bases). Between the trimmed V and J ends, which lost 0 bases and 2 bases, there was a span of 10 bases. Germline-derived CDR1 and CDR2 are ENHRY and SYGVKD. The CDR3 has 15 residues. Written as DNA, the CDR3 is TGTGCCATCAGTGAGTCTCAGGGCGGAAACACTGAAGCTTTCTTT. Its translation: CAISESQGGNTEAFF.

In its sample, this clonotype was seen many times. The chain joins TRBV5-5 to TRBJ1-5, with no clear D. Trimming took off 0 bases at V and 2 bases at J, with 12 bases between the two ends. This CDR3 is built from 16 residues. Per germline, CDR1 SGHKS and CDR2 YYEKEE (reference sequence). DNA for the CDR3: TGTGCCAGCAGCTTGGATTACGGGCCTGGCAATCAGCCCCAGCATTTT. Protein sequence: CASSLDYGPGNQPQHF.

Turning to this clonotype: One end of the junction fails to match germline, which may point to a read error. For the CDR3, the DNA is TGCGCCAGCAGCCACCGTCGGACAGGTTCGACCCTCCACTTT. Translated: CASSHRRTGSTLHF. J is TRBJ1-6 and V is TRBV7-2; 7 positions match TRBD1. CDR1 and CDR2 (germline): SGHTA, FQGNSA. This CDR3 has 14 residues. Full variable domain (rest looked up from reference TRBV7-2 and TRBJ1-6): GAGVSQSPSNKVTEKGKDVELRCDPISGHTALYWYRQSLGQGLEFLIYFQGNSAPDKSGLPSDRFSAERTGGSVSTLTIQRTQQEDSAVYLCASSHRRTGSTLHFGNGTRLTVT.

This rearrangement joins TRBV7-2 to TRBJ1-2, with 8 bases aligning to TRBD1. CDR1 is SGHTA and CDR2 is FQGNSA in the germline V gene. V gave up 6 bases and J gave up 7 bases; unmatched junction bases: 7. The CDR3 is made up of 13 amino acids. The CDR3 coding sequence is TGTGCCAGCAGGGGGACAGGTGCGCTTGGCTACACCTTC. This gives the protein CASRGTGALGYTF.

This clonotype was counted ten times or more. The rearrangement links TRBV5-4 to TRBJ1-5, with 10 bases identical to TRBD1. Germline CDR1 reads SGHNT; CDR2 reads YYREEE (reference sequence). V was clipped by 0 bases and J by 2 bases; unmatched bases: 5. CDR3 length equals 17 residues. This CDR3 reads CASSLDGTGVGNQPQHF. In DNA form, the CDR3 reads TGTGCCAGCAGCTTGGATGGGACAGGGGTTGGCAATCAGCCCCAGCATTTT.

V and J are TRBV9 and TRBJ1-2, with 7 bases matching TRBD1. Germline assignment: CDR1 SGDLS and CDR2 YYNGEE. Unmatched junction bases numbered 11, after V lost 2 bases and J lost 7 bases. The CDR3 sequence is 15 residues long. The CDR3 DNA reads TGTGCCAGCAGCGTTGTCGACAGGGACTTAAGTGGCTACACCTTC. It specifies CASSVVDRDLSGYTF.

This clonotype turned up a few times. CDR3 DNA: TGTGCCAGCAGCTTGGCAGGGCCTGGCTACGAGCAGTACTTC. It encodes CASSLAGPGYEQYF. The rearrangement links TRBV7-9 to TRBJ2-7; D perhaps matches TRBD1 (5 bases). Germline assignment: CDR1 SEHNR and CDR2 FQNEAQ (reference sequence). The length of the CDR3 is 14 residues. Trimming shortened V by 3 bases and J by 3 bases, and 12 bases separated the two germline ends.

J is TRBJ2-2 and V is TRBV29-1, with TRBD1 as a possible D gene (5 bases). The length of the CDR3 is 15 residues. V lost 5 bases and J 4 bases, leaving 17 bases between the germline ends. Per germline, CDR1 SQVTM and CDR2 ANQGSEA. The CDR3 spells CSVWGNAKGTGELFF. The CDR3 DNA follows: TGCAGCGTTTGGGGCAACGCAAAGGGCACCGGGGAGCTGTTTTTT.

Details on this clonotype: A much larger clone lies a single base off, so this may be a read error. As the CDR3 is not closed by the conserved phenylalanine or tryptophan, this likely results from a read error. J is TRBJ1-2 and V is TRBV14; D unresolved. Germline CDR1 and CDR2: SGHDN and FVKESK. V was cut by 4 bases and J by 4 bases, with 16 bases left in between. The length of the CDR3 is 15 residues. The DNA of the CDR3 is TGTGCCAGCAGCCTTCTACCGGCGAGTCCCTATGGCTACACCCTC. Amino acids: CASSLLPASPYGYTL.

The chain joins TRBV15 to TRBJ1-3; D perhaps matches TRBD1 (5 bases). Deletions cut 0 bases from V and 4 bases from J, with 10 bases between. Germline CDR1 is LNHNV and CDR2 is YYDKDF (reference sequence). The CDR3 loop spans 15 amino acids. CDR3 sequence: CATSRDRGHGNTIYF. As DNA, the CDR3 is TGTGCCACCAGCAGAGATCGAGGACACGGAAACACCATATATTTT. Drawing the rest from reference TRBV15 and TRBJ1-3, the complete variable domain is DAMVIQNPRYQVTQFGKPVTLSCSQTLNHNVMYWYQQKSSQAPKLLFHYYDKDFNNEADTPDNFQSRRPNTSFCFLDIRSPGLGDTAMYLCATSRDRGHGNTIYFGEGSWLTVV.